Presented here are 17 T cell receptor beta chains from one specimen sequenced in a study of technical replicates of blood from several donors (dated by TCRdb to between 2016 and 2019). The method behind the library was the immunoSEQ multiplex PCR assay. TCRdb stores this immuneACCESS table with in-frame sequences only. Part of the clones is absent; in the studies checked, under half of the shortfall reflects unresolved V genes, and no reason is known for the rest. The sample has more than 65,000 clones on record, more than 85% of them singletons. Over 0.4% of the sample goes to the ten largest clones. Input material: T cells isolated from PBMCs. The receptors derive from a human donor in good health.

The chain has TRBV27 and TRBJ2-5, with D possibly matching TRBD1 (6 bases). Germline CDR1 MNHEY, CDR2 SMNVEV (reference sequence). The ends were cut back, 5 bases at V and 1 base at J, with 23 bases in the middle. CDR3 length equals 18 residues. The CDR3 DNA reads as TGTGCCAGCAGTCTTGGTGCAGGGGCGACCGCCTTCCAAGAGACCCAGTACTTC. Its protein is CASSLGAGATAFQETQYF.

The chain has TRBV28 and TRBJ2-7; the match to TRBD2 covers 9 bases. Trimming removed 6 bases from V and 3 bases from J; junction bases left unmatched: 6. The CDR3 runs 14 residues. The germline V gene encodes CDR1 MDHEN and CDR2 SYDVKM. In nucleotides, the CDR3 is TGTGCCAGCAGCAGGCCAGCGGGGGGCTACGAGCAGTACTTC. It encodes CASSRPAGGYEQYF.

V usage is TRBV12-5 and J usage is TRBJ1-2, with TRBD1 matching 7 bases. V gave up 6 bases and J gave up 7 bases; unmatched junction bases: 5. The CDR3 is 12 residues long. Germline loops: CDR1 LGHNT, CDR2 FRNRAP. The chain's CDR3 is CASGVTGSGYTF. The CDR3 DNA reads TGTGCTAGTGGCGTGACAGGGAGTGGCTACACCTTC.

In this sample, this clone turned up a few times. The chain uses TRBV29-1 and TRBJ2-3, with TRBD2 identical over 9 bases. The CDR3 loop spans 15 amino acids. The germline V gene encodes CDR1 SQVTM and CDR2 ANQGSEA. V gave up 6 bases and J gave up 3 bases; unmatched junction bases: 10. CDR3 amino acids: CSVRGGTSYTDTQYF. CDR3 sequence (DNA): TGCAGCGTGAGGGGCGGGACTAGCTATACAGATACGCAGTATTTT.

The rearrangement joins TRBV6-1 to TRBJ2-1, with TRBD2 matching 11 bases. V shed 4 bases and J 7 bases; nucleotides not matched to a gene: 12. Germline assignment: CDR1 MNHNS and CDR2 SASEGT. The CDR3 contains 17 residues. CDR3 sequence reads: CASSAWRLAGGRNEQFF. The CDR3 nucleotides read TGTGCCAGCAGTGCCTGGCGGCTAGCGGGAGGTCGGAATGAGCAGTTCTTC.

V is TRBV2 and J is TRBJ2-5; possible D gene TRBD1, 6 bases. Trimming left V 7 bases short and J 1 base short, with 10 bases between. CDR1 SNHLY and CDR2 FYNNEI come from the germline V gene. CDR3 length equals 13 residues. The CDR3 bases are TGTGCCAGCAAGGCGGACAGCCAAGAGACCCAGTACTTC. Encoded protein: CASKADSQETQYF.

The V and J genes are TRBV4-2 and TRBJ2-2; no definite D call. The CDR3 totals 15 residues. V was trimmed by 2 bases and J by 3 bases, leaving 10 bases between them. Looked up from germline, CDR1 is LGHNA and CDR2 is YNFKEQ. In DNA, the CDR3 is TGTGCCAGCAGCCAATCGGAGCTCTACACCGGGGAGCTGTTTTTT. This gives the protein CASSQSELYTGELFF.

The chain joins TRBV7-3 to TRBJ1-1; tentative D call: TRBD1 (5 bases). V gave up 3 bases and J gave up 1 base, with 6 bases separating them. In germline, CDR1 is SGHTA, CDR2 FQGTGA. This CDR3 has 13 residues. The CDR3 here is CASSFTGNTEAFF. The CDR3 DNA reads as TGTGCCAGCAGCTTTACAGGGAACACTGAAGCTTTCTTT.

The chain links TRBV5-6 to TRBJ1-2, with 7 bases identical to TRBD1. The CDR3 spans 14 residues. Trimming cost V 4 bases and J 5 bases; bases outside gene matches: 8. Germline loops: CDR1 SGHDT, CDR2 YYEEEE. This CDR3 reads CASSPGQALYGYTF. The CDR3 DNA sequence: TGTGCCAGCAGCCCTGGACAGGCACTTTATGGCTACACCTTC. The full variable domain, in which reference TRBV5-6 and TRBJ1-2 provide the parts outside the CDR3, is DAGVTQSPTHLIKTRGQQVTLRCSPKSGHDTVSWYQQALGQGPQFIFQYYEEEERQRGNFPDRFSGHQFPNYSSELNVNALLLGDSALYLCASSPGQALYGYTFGSGTRLTVV.

This chain uses TRBV6-6 with TRBJ1-5; D uncertain. Germline-derived CDR1 and CDR2 are MNHNY and SVGAGI (reference sequence). This CDR3 region has 14 residues. V was clipped by 2 bases and J by 6 bases, with 11 bases between them. This CDR3 is CASSYNQASQPQHF. The DNA for the CDR3 is TGTGCCAGCAGTTACAACCAGGCGAGTCAGCCCCAGCATTTT.

This clone showed up just a few times. The rearrangement joins TRBV4-2 to TRBJ1-4; D not certain. CDR3 length: 14 residues. From germline, CDR1 is LGHNA and CDR2 YNFKEQ. V was cut by 4 bases and J by 0 bases, with 6 bases left in between. The CDR3 DNA follows: TGTGCCAGCAGCCGGGGAGCAACTAATGAAAAACTGTTTTTT. Translated: CASSRGATNEKLFF.

This sequence joins TRBV29-1 and TRBJ1-2; maybe TRBD1 (5 bases). CDR1 SQVTM and CDR2 ANQGSEA come from the germline V gene. The V and J ends lost 5 bases and 4 bases respectively, with 14 bases between them. This CDR3 contains 13 residues. CDR3 DNA sequence: TGCAGCGTTCAGGCAGGGATTTTCTATGGCTACACCTTC. The encoded protein is CSVQAGIFYGYTF.

The chain couples TRBV19 to TRBJ2-3; TRBD1 aligns across 12 bases. The CDR3 is made up of 16 amino acids. Germline assignment: CDR1 LNHDA and CDR2 SQIVND (reference sequence). V gave up 6 bases and J gave up 7 bases; unmatched junction bases: 11. The CDR3 DNA is TGTGCCAGTAGCTCCCCCGGGACAGGGGGCTCGCATACGCAGTATTTT. It is translated as CASSSPGTGGSHTQYF.

The chain uses TRBV6-5 and TRBJ2-2; 7 bases map to TRBD1. The CDR3 runs to 16 residues. V lost 0 bases and J lost 3; bases outside the gene matches: 4. Germline lookup yields CDR1 MNHEY and CDR2 SVGAGI. CDR3 nucleotides: TGTGCCAGCAGTTACTCGGGACAGAGTGACACCGGGGAGCTGTTTTTT. The encoded protein is CASSYSGQSDTGELFF.

This chain connects TRBV27 to TRBJ1-5, with 8 bases aligning to TRBD1. CDR1 is MNHEY and CDR2 is SMNVEV in the germline V gene (reference sequence). The J segment lost 2 bases and the V segment lost 2 bases, leaving 8 bases of the junction unmatched. The CDR3 length is 17 residues. In DNA, the CDR3 is TGTGCCAGCAGTTTACAGGGGGCAAGATTGGGCAATCAGCCCCAGCATTTT. Protein product: CASSLQGARLGNQPQHF.

The chain employs TRBV27 and TRBJ1-2; the D is unclear. This CDR3 has 12 amino acids. The V end was cut by 3 bases, the J end by 8 bases, with 10 bases between. Germline V gives CDR1 MNHEY, CDR2 SMNVEV (reference sequence). CDR3 in amino acids: CASSFGNGGYTF. The CDR3 DNA is TGTGCCAGCAGTTTCGGGAATGGAGGCTACACCTTC.

The chain is built from TRBV5-1 and TRBJ2-5; maybe TRBD1 (6 bases). The V end lost 2 bases, the J end lost 4 bases, and 12 bases lay between the germline ends. CDR3 length equals 14 residues. Germline V gene sequence: CDR1 SGHRS, CDR2 YFSETQ. The CDR3 sequence: CASSFSRGRETQYF. As DNA, the CDR3 is TGCGCCAGCAGCTTTTCCAGGGGTCGAGAGACCCAGTACTTC.